This T cell receptor beta chain was captured by sequencing in a study of T cell responses to AZD1222 COVID-19 vaccine. Study-level results: Sampling captured repertoires only after the peak T cell response. Just six people given AZD1222 tested seropositive at baseline. Possibly, clonal diversity was underestimated; donors were largely white British and included more females. Spike-spanning, vaccine-associated CD4 TCRs were dominant at 160-218 and 743-854.

Details on this clone: No antigen is known for it.

Clones were read by immunoSEQ multiplex PCR, and TCRdb kept only the in-frame ones, dropping some. The sample records 120,000 to 150,000 clones, over 75% being singletons. The germline CDR1 and CDR2 sequences are SGDLS and YYNGEE. The CDR3 loop spans 17 amino acids. V was shortened by 0 bases and J by 0 bases, with 15 bases between the two germline ends. The chain employs TRBV9 and TRBJ1-1; possibly TRBD1 for D (6 bases). Sequenced here: peripheral blood, sampled on day 0 of AZD1222 vaccination. The TCR was taken from an adult in good health. CDR3 sequence: CASSVDPPTGLNTEAFF. CDR3 DNA: TGTGCCAGCAGCGTAGACCCTCCGACAGGACTGAACACTGAAGCTTTCTTT.